The T cell receptor (beta chain) described here comes from a study of PD-1 blockade in classical Hodgkin lymphoma. Study outcomes and limitations: In CD4+ cells, TCR diversity went up significantly by C4D1, but in CD8+ cells it did not.

Each patient relapsed following autologous stem cell transplantation, and prior brentuximab vedotin exposure differed. Sequencing used immunoSEQ multiplex PCR; TCRdb keeps in-frame clones, though not all of them. This table holds just over 25,000 clones, around 67% found once. The CDR3 runs to 14 residues. Germline assignment: CDR1 GTSNPN and CDR2 SVGIG (reference sequence). V shed 4 bases and J shed 0 bases, with 13 bases lying between them. Note on this clone: Antigen: not known.

The receptor's source is a human donor with classical Hodgkin lymphoma. This specimen consisted of peripheral blood mononuclear cells (PBMCs), obtained before the second cycle of nivolumab. The V call is TRBV30, the J call TRBJ2-7; D call uncertain. CDR3: CAWTRNSNSYEQYF. DNA for the CDR3: TGTGCCTGGACCCGGAACTCCAACTCCTACGAGCAGTACTTC.